The 18 T cell receptor beta chains listed next were all sequenced from one sample in a study of Graves' ophthalmopathy and Graves' hyperthyroidism. Investigators amplified TCR beta CDR3 regions from RNA transcripts. A first-round RT-PCR used HTBI primers, followed by a second-round multiplex PCR. In TCRdb, the multiplex PCR reads were re-called with MiXCR into one record per CDR3 protein. This sample carries over a million distinct CDR3 sequences, 35% to 45% of them seen once, and the ten largest clones take over 8.5%. The sequencing sample was made of peripheral blood or thyroid tissue (not recorded which). These receptors were obtained from an adult man with Graves' hyperthyroidism.

The sample holds many counts of this clonotype. V usage is TRBV20-1 and J usage is TRBJ1-2, with unresolved D. Trimming took off 6 bases at V and 4 bases at J, with 12 bases between the two ends. Germline V gene sequence: CDR1 DFQATT, CDR2 SNEGSKA (reference sequence). The CDR3 runs to 12 residues. CDR3 residues: CSAFGRLYGYTF. CDR3 sequence (DNA): TGCAGTGCCTTCGGGCGCCTCTATGGCTACACCTTC.

The rearrangement links TRBV10-3 to TRBJ1-4; D might be TRBD1 (5 bases). The V end was cut by 10 bases, the J end by 3 bases, with 18 bases between. CDR1 is ENHRY and CDR2 is SYGVKD in the germline V gene. The CDR3 has 15 residues. CDR3 residues: CASTRPGRANEKLFF. As DNA, the CDR3 is TGTGCCAGCACCCGGCCGGGGCGGGCTAATGAAAAACTGTTTTTT.

The table lists this clonotype with a few counts. The V and J genes are TRBV10-3 and TRBJ2-2; D is uncertain. CDR3 length: 16 amino acids. Germline lookup yields CDR1 ENHRY and CDR2 SYGVKD. With 6 bases removed from V and 1 base from J, the gap between germline ends came to 15 bases. In DNA form, the CDR3 reads TGTGCCATCAGCAAAACCGCACTGAAGAACACCGGGGAGCTGTTTTTT. This gives the protein CAISKTALKNTGELFF.

This clonotype was counted a few times. This sequence joins TRBV19 and TRBJ2-7, with 7 nucleotides matching TRBD1. The trim removed 10 bases at V and 1 base at J, leaving 7 bases unmatched. This CDR3 is 13 amino acids long. Germline V gene lookup returns CDR1 LNHDA and CDR2 SQIVND (reference sequence). This CDR3 is CANSHRGSYEQYF. The DNA of the CDR3 is TGTGCCAATAGCCACAGGGGATCCTACGAGCAGTACTTC.

This clonotype was counted ten times or more. One end of the junction is discordant with germline, which a read error may explain. The chain combines TRBV10-3 with TRBJ2-7; D is perhaps TRBD2 (5 bases). This CDR3 region has 14 residues. Germline CDR1 and CDR2: ENHRY and SYGVKD. The CDR3 reads CAIREAGPSYGQYF. The CDR3 DNA reads TGTGCCATCAGGGAGGCAGGCCCCTCCTACGGGCAGTACTTC.

Concerning this clonotype itself: This likely comes from a read error, as the CDR3 has no conserved phenylalanine or tryptophan at its end. The DNA is left out, because the CDR3 cannot be placed on it with certainty; the CDR3 is given as TCRdb lists it. The V gene is TRBV12-3 or TRBV12-4, the J gene TRBJ2-5; no DNA check was done on the table's D call, TRBD1. The CDR3 is 8 amino acids long, termini counted. The CDR3 reads CASFESNR.

Turning to this clonotype: A clone one base away is much larger, so this may be a read error. This chain links TRBV5-1 with TRBJ2-5; 11 positions agree with TRBD2. From germline, CDR1 is SGHRS and CDR2 YFSETQ. J gave up 5 bases and V 0 bases, and 6 bases lay outside the gene matches. The CDR3 runs 16 residues. CDR3 loop: CASSLAASGRSETQYF. The CDR3 region has the DNA TGCGCCAGCAGCTTGGCTGCTAGCGGGAGGAGTGAGACCCAGTACTTC. The full variable domain, its missing parts supplied by reference TRBV5-1 and TRBJ2-5, is KAGVTQTPRYLIKTRGQQVTLSCSPISGHRSVSWYQQTPGQGLQFLFEYFSETQRNKGNFPGRFSGRQFSNSRSEMNVSTLELGDSALYLCASSLAASGRSETQYFGPGTRLLVL.

The rearrangement joins TRBV5-1 to TRBJ1-3, with D uncertain. The CDR3 sequence is 17 residues long. Trimming pared 4 bases from V and 0 bases from J, leaving 17 bases between. The germline CDR1 and CDR2 sequences are SGHRS and YFSETQ. CDR3 DNA sequence: TGCGCCAGCAGCCCTCGACCGAATTTCTACTCTGGAAACACCATATATTTT. Translating it yields CASSPRPNFYSGNTIYF.

This clonotype was found many times. The gene calls are TRBV7-9 and TRBJ1-6; D uncertain. The CDR3 is 14 residues long. V lost 4 bases and J 8 bases, leaving 12 bases between the germline ends. Germline CDR1 reads SEHNR; CDR2 reads FQNEAQ (reference sequence). The CDR3 here is CASSSTLLDSPLHF. CDR3 bases: TGTGCCAGCAGCTCGACCCTTTTGGATTCACCCCTCCACTTT.

The chain joins TRBV20-1 to TRBJ2-2; D is ambiguous. Germline V gives CDR1 DFQATT, CDR2 SNEGSKA (reference sequence). The CDR3 runs to 11 residues. Trimming left V 2 bases short and J 9 bases short, with 7 bases between. This chain's CDR3 is CSARHPRELFF. CDR3 nucleotide sequence: TGCAGTGCTAGACACCCCCGGGAGCTGTTTTTT.

J is TRBJ2-7 and V is TRBV24-1, with D possibly matching TRBD1 (6 bases). Germline CDR1 and CDR2: KGHDR and SFDVKD. The CDR3 covers 15 residues. Trimming removed 11 bases from V and 0 bases from J, with 19 bases in between. The CDR3 DNA reads as TGTGCCAGCAGCCAGTACAGGGCTATCTCCTACGAGCAGTACTTC. Its protein product is CASSQYRAISYEQYF.

The chain is built from TRBV20-1 and TRBJ2-1, with 11 positions matching TRBD2. CDR1 is DFQATT and CDR2 is SNEGSKA in the germline V gene (reference sequence). With 5 bases clipped from V and 6 bases from J, the junction kept 6 bases outside the gene matches. This CDR3 comprises 14 residues. CDR3 in amino acids: CSAGLAGGSNEQFF. The CDR3, as DNA: TGCAGTGCTGGATTAGCGGGGGGGAGCAATGAGCAGTTCTTC.

This clonotype is a singleton in its sample. The germline gene is not matched at one end of the junction; a read error may be the cause. The chain couples TRBV29-1 to TRBJ1-5; 10 bases map to TRBD1. Germline V CDR1 and CDR2: SQVTM, ANQGSEA. The CDR3 length is 16 residues. As DNA, the CDR3 is TGTGCCAGCAGCCAGGGACAGGGGTTTGATGGTCAGCCCCAGCATTTT. Translating gives CASSQGQGFDGQPQHF.

This clonotype was observed at least ten times. The rearrangement uses TRBV7-2 and TRBJ2-7; no definite D call. This CDR3 comprises 12 residues. V lost 2 bases and J 5 bases, leaving 7 bases between the germline ends. From germline, CDR1 is SGHTA and CDR2 FQGNSA. The CDR3 is CASSLQFHEQYF. The CDR3, as DNA: TGTGCCAGCAGCTTACAATTCCACGAGCAGTACTTC. The variable domain in full, with the rest retrieved from reference TRBV7-2 and TRBJ2-7, is GAGVSQSPSNKVTEKGKDVELRCDPISGHTALYWYRQSLGQGLEFLIYFQGNSAPDKSGLPSDRFSAERTGGSVSTLTIQRTQQEDSAVYLCASSLQFHEQYFGPGTRLTVT.

This clonotype occurred many times. CDR3 protein: CASSSPLLRGQYF. CDR3 bases: TGTGCCAGCAGCTCCCCACTACTACGAGGGCAGTACTTC. This chain uses TRBV7-2 with TRBJ2-7; no definite D call. V was pared by 4 bases and J by 9 bases, with 16 bases between. Germline CDR1 SGHTA, CDR2 FQGNSA. This CDR3 has 13 amino acids.

This clonotype was seen only once. The gene calls are TRBV7-9 and TRBJ2-5, with D possibly matching TRBD1 (6 bases). Germline CDR1 is SEHNR and CDR2 is FQNEAQ (reference sequence). The CDR3 covers 18 residues. V dropped 0 bases and J dropped 0 bases, with 17 bases sitting between them. In DNA form, the CDR3 reads TGTGCCAGCAGCTTAGCGTTATCGGCAGGGGAGTACCAAGAGACCCAGTACTTC. This encodes CASSLALSAGEYQETQYF.

The J gene is TRBJ1-6, the V gene TRBV5-5; weak D call: TRBD1 (6 bases). CDR1 and CDR2 from the germline V gene are SGHKS and YYEKEE (reference sequence). Trimming removed 0 bases at V and 14 bases at J, with 18 bases between. The CDR3 loop spans 15 amino acids. The CDR3 DNA reads TGTGCCAGCAGCTTGGGCGGGGGCCCAACTGTGACCCTCCACTTT. Protein: CASSLGGGPTVTLHF.

The chain has TRBV28 and TRBJ2-2; D is perhaps TRBD1 or TRBD2 (5 bases each). The V end lost 10 bases, the J end lost 7 bases, and 13 bases lay between the germline ends. The CDR3 contains 12 residues. Per germline, CDR1 MDHEN and CDR2 SYDVKM. The CDR3 loop reads CATLGVFGELFF. DNA of the CDR3: TGTGCCACCCTGGGGGTGTTCGGGGAGCTGTTTTTT.